A single sample gave rise to the 32 T cell receptor beta chains below, sequenced in a study of cytomegalovirus exposure and HLA in healthy donors. The assay was immunoSEQ multiplex PCR, and TCRdb's table has in-frame clones only and misses some. The data hold around 60,000 clones, with about nine tenths observed a single time. Material: PBMCs. These receptors were collected from a man aged 18-30 years in good health and CMV-seronegative.

This rearrangement joins TRBV5-4 to TRBJ2-1; D is perhaps TRBD2 (5 bases). CDR1 SGHNT and CDR2 YYREEE come from the germline V gene (reference sequence). The V end was cut by 3 bases, the J end by 0 bases, with 16 bases between. This CDR3 comprises 17 residues. CDR3 sequence reads: CASSSAASRSSYNEQFF. DNA for the CDR3: TGTGCCAGCAGCTCCGCCGCTAGCCGAAGCTCCTACAATGAGCAGTTCTTC.

This chain links TRBV5-8 with TRBJ2-5; 9 nucleotides agree with TRBD2. CDR1 and CDR2 from the germline V gene are SGHTS and YDEGEE. The ends lost 2 bases at V and 5 bases at J; junction bases unmatched: 16. The CDR3 is 18 residues long. The CDR3 region is CASSLWLAGKTRPETQYF. In DNA, the CDR3 is TGTGCCAGCAGCTTATGGCTAGCGGGAAAGACCCGACCCGAGACCCAGTACTTC. The full variable domain, completed using reference TRBV5-8 and TRBJ2-5, is EAGVTQSPTHLIKTRGQQATLRCSPISGHTSVYWYQQALGLGLQFLLWYDEGEERNRGNFPPRFSGRQFPNYSSELNVNALELEDSALYLCASSLWLAGKTRPETQYFGPGTRLLVL.

This rearrangement joins TRBV19 to TRBJ2-7, with TRBD1 as a possible D gene (6 bases). Trimming took 5 bases from V and 4 from J, leaving 15 bases between them. Germline V lookup: CDR1 LNHDA, CDR2 SQIVND (reference sequence). The CDR3 contains 14 residues. CDR3 loop: CASSRQVGAYEQYF. CDR3 DNA: TGTGCCAGTAGTCGACAGGTCGGCGCTTACGAGCAGTACTTC.

V and J are TRBV19 and TRBJ2-7; 7 nucleotides align to TRBD1. The V gene end was trimmed by 4 bases and the J gene end by 5 bases; junction bases not matched to a gene: 5. The CDR3 runs to 13 residues. Per germline, CDR1 LNHDA and CDR2 SQIVND (reference sequence). Here the CDR3 DNA reads TGTGCCAGTAGTAGACAGGGTAACAACGAGCAGTACTTC. Its translation: CASSRQGNNEQYF. Using reference TRBV19 and TRBJ2-7 for the parts outside the CDR3, the full variable domain is DGGITQSPKYLFRKEGQNVTLSCEQNLNHDAMYWYRQDPGQGLRLIYYSQIVNDFQKGDIAEGYSVSREKKESFPLTVTSAQKNPTAFYLCASSRQGNNEQYFGPGTRLTVT.

The V gene is TRBV4-1, the J gene TRBJ1-4; the D is unclear. Trimming stripped 0 bases from V and 5 bases from J, with 7 bases between. CDR1 and CDR2 (germline): MGHRA, YSYEKL. This CDR3 region has 14 residues. The CDR3 loop is CASSQDEANEKLFF. CDR3 DNA: TGCGCCAGCAGCCAAGATGAGGCGAATGAAAAACTGTTTTTT.

This sequence joins TRBV19 and TRBJ2-7; TRBD2 might be the D (5 bases). Germline CDR1 is LNHDA and CDR2 is SQIVND (reference sequence). The CDR3 has 14 amino acids. Trimming pared 0 bases from V and 4 bases from J, leaving 10 bases between. The CDR3 sequence: CASSIEGRAYEQYF. As DNA, the CDR3 is TGTGCCAGTAGTATAGAAGGGCGGGCATACGAGCAGTACTTC.

CDR3 coding DNA: TGTGCCTGGAGTACGGGACTAGCGGGAGGGCCCGGGTCCTACGAGCAGTACTTC. Protein product: CAWSTGLAGGPGSYEQYF. The chain couples TRBV30 to TRBJ2-7, with 16 bases that match TRBD2. The CDR3 spans 18 residues. Germline CDR1 reads GTSNPN; CDR2 reads SVGIG (reference sequence). The V and J ends lost 2 bases and 1 base, in that order; junction bases with no gene match: 8.

The chain recombines TRBV27 with TRBJ1-2; possibly TRBD1 for D (5 bases). V gave up 6 bases and J gave up 6 bases, with 14 bases separating them. This CDR3 region has 13 residues. The germline CDR1 and CDR2 sequences are MNHEY and SMNVEV (reference sequence). In DNA, the CDR3 is TGTGCCAGCAGCGTGAGTGAAGGGGATGGCTACACCTTC. Its protein is CASSVSEGDGYTF.

The chain has TRBV21-1 and TRBJ2-7; the table assigns TRBD2, which was not confirmed against the DNA. TRBV21-1 counts as a pseudogene. This CDR3 contains 15 residues. CDR3 DNA sequence: TGTGCCAGCAGCAATCTTGGACTGATCCCCCTCGAGCAGTACTTC. It specifies CASSNLGLIPLEQYF.

This clone appeared a single time. The chain combines TRBV10-3 with TRBJ2-1; TRBD1 matches 8 bases. With V trimmed by 2 bases and J by 7 bases, 4 bases remained unmatched. The CDR3 extends over 14 amino acids. Germline assignment: CDR1 ENHRY and CDR2 SYGVKD. CDR3 residues: CAISERDRNNEQFF. As DNA, the CDR3 is TGTGCCATCAGTGAGAGGGACAGGAATAATGAGCAGTTCTTC.

The CDR3 region is CASSTLGGMDTEAFF. The CDR3 nucleotides read TGTGCCAGCAGCACCCTAGGGGGCATGGACACTGAAGCTTTCTTT. The chain uses TRBV27 and TRBJ1-1, with 7 positions matching TRBD1. V gave up 6 bases and J gave up 3 bases; unmatched junction bases: 10. CDR3 length: 15 amino acids. The V gene's germline CDR1 is MNHEY and CDR2 SMNVEV (reference sequence).

The DNA for the CDR3 is TGTGCCAGCAGCTCAGGATCAGGGAACACTGAAGCTTTCTTT. Encoded protein: CASSSGSGNTEAFF. J is TRBJ1-1 and V is TRBV7-3; no reliable D call. CDR3 length equals 14 residues. V gave up 4 bases and J gave up 1 base, with 10 bases separating them. Germline lookup yields CDR1 SGHTA and CDR2 FQGTGA.

The rearrangement joins TRBV9 to TRBJ2-7; maybe TRBD1 (6 bases). Germline V lookup: CDR1 SGDLS, CDR2 YYNGEE. The V and J ends lost 10 bases and 3 bases respectively, with 20 bases between them. The CDR3 runs to 14 residues. The CDR3 here is CACTRGNRVYEQYF. DNA for the CDR3: TGTGCCTGTACCAGGGGCAATCGGGTCTACGAGCAGTACTTC.

A single count supports this clone. This sequence joins TRBV29-1 and TRBJ1-4; no firm D call. CDR1 and CDR2 from the germline V gene are SQVTM and ANQGSEA. Trimming removed 6 bases from V and 8 bases from J, with 7 bases in between. The CDR3 is 10 residues long. As DNA, the CDR3 is TGCAGCGTCGAGATAGAAAAACTGTTTTTT. Amino acids: CSVEIEKLFF. Complete variable domain (other parts from reference TRBV29-1 and TRBJ1-4): SAVISQKPSRDICQRGTSLTIQCQVDSQVTMMFWYRQQPGQSLTLIATANQGSEATYESGFVIDKFPISRPNLTFSTLTVSNMSPEDSSIYLCSVEIEKLFFGSGTQLSVL.

This chain connects TRBV25-1 to TRBJ2-7; 9 bases are a match to TRBD2. Germline V gene data show CDR1 as MGHDK and CDR2 as SYGVNS. J gave up 5 bases and V 3 bases, and 8 bases lay outside the gene matches. The CDR3 runs to 15 residues. This chain's CDR3 is CASSDRALAGNEQYF. DNA for the CDR3: TGTGCCAGCAGTGATCGAGCGCTAGCGGGAAACGAGCAGTACTTC.

J is TRBJ1-3 and V is TRBV15; unclear D gene. The V and J ends lost 4 bases and 9 bases respectively, with 28 bases between them. There are 18 residues in the CDR3. The V gene's germline CDR1 is LNHNV and CDR2 YYDKDF (reference sequence). Written as DNA, the CDR3 is TGTGCCACCAGCACCCTCCCCTACCGCCTCGTTTCGTATTGCACCATATATTTT. Its translation is CATSTLPYRLVSYCTIYF.

The chain uses TRBV27 and TRBJ2-7; TRBD1 is a possible D gene (5 bases). Trimming took 2 bases from V and 1 from J, leaving 12 bases between them. Germline CDR1 MNHEY, CDR2 SMNVEV (reference sequence). The CDR3 is 15 residues long. The CDR3 nucleotides are TGTGCCAGCAGTTTAGGAGCTGCAGGGTCCTACGAGCAGTACTTC. It translates to CASSLGAAGSYEQYF.

The V call is TRBV10-3, the J call TRBJ2-3; perhaps TRBD2 as D (5 bases). The CDR3 is made up of 15 amino acids. Per germline, CDR1 ENHRY and CDR2 SYGVKD. V lost 4 bases, J lost 1 base, and 12 bases lay in between. The DNA of the CDR3 is TGTGCCATCAGTGTCTGGGAGCCGGGCACAGATACGCAGTATTTT. Protein: CAISVWEPGTDTQYF.

This chain uses TRBV30 with TRBJ2-7, with TRBD2 matching over 7 bases. The trim removed 3 bases at V and 1 base at J, leaving 6 bases unmatched. Germline CDR1 reads GTSNPN; CDR2 reads SVGIG (reference sequence). The CDR3 has 14 amino acids. The CDR3 spells CAWSKPGLSYEQYF. In DNA, the CDR3 is TGTGCCTGGAGCAAACCGGGACTATCCTACGAGCAGTACTTC.

This chain uses TRBV19 with TRBJ2-1; perhaps TRBD2 as D (6 bases). Germline CDR1 reads LNHDA; CDR2 reads SQIVND (reference sequence). Trimming took off 5 bases at V and 9 bases at J, with 20 bases between the two ends. The CDR3 runs to 15 residues. CDR3 sequence reads: CASSPGESPPSEQFF. The DNA of the CDR3 is TGTGCCAGTAGTCCGGGGGAGTCACCCCCTAGTGAGCAGTTCTTC.

The rearrangement links TRBV19 to TRBJ1-5; 9 bases agree with TRBD1. The CDR3 is 15 amino acids. CDR1 LNHDA and CDR2 SQIVND come from the germline V gene (reference sequence). J lost 1 base, V lost 5 bases, and 3 bases had no gene match. The CDR3 here is CASSPQGASNQPQHF. CDR3 DNA sequence: TGTGCCAGTAGTCCACAGGGGGCGAGCAATCAGCCCCAGCATTTT.

The chain uses TRBV5-6 and TRBJ1-1; no clear D. This CDR3 spans 12 amino acids. Germline V gene lookup returns CDR1 SGHDT and CDR2 YYEEEE. The V gene lost 0 bases and the J gene lost 6 bases, with 6 bases spanning the gap. CDR3 loop: CASSLVGSEAFF. CDR3 DNA: TGTGCCAGCAGCTTGGTCGGTTCTGAAGCTTTCTTT.

The V gene is TRBV28, the J gene TRBJ1-1; tentatively, D is TRBD1 (5 bases). This CDR3 spans 14 amino acids. Deletions cut 3 bases from V and 0 bases from J, with 8 bases between. Per germline, CDR1 MDHEN and CDR2 SYDVKM. This CDR3 reads CASSFAGMNTEAFF. CDR3 DNA: TGTGCCAGCAGTTTTGCAGGGATGAACACTGAAGCTTTCTTT.

V and J are TRBV5-4 and TRBJ1-4; D is unresolved. The CDR3 sequence is 14 residues long. CDR1 is SGHNT, CDR2 YYREEE, per germline (reference sequence). V was clipped by 6 bases and J by 8 bases, with 17 bases between them. CDR3 sequence (DNA): TGTGCCAGCAAGGCGGGGAGGGAAGGCGAAAAACTGTTTTTT. Translation gives CASKAGREGEKLFF.

The chain is built from TRBV4-2 and TRBJ2-1; 8 positions match TRBD2. There are 17 residues in the CDR3. Germline V lookup: CDR1 LGHNA, CDR2 YNFKEQ. The ends lost 0 bases at V and 7 bases at J; junction bases unmatched: 11. This CDR3 is CASSQDGPSGSLNEQFF. DNA for the CDR3: TGTGCCAGCAGCCAAGATGGTCCGAGCGGGAGTCTAAATGAGCAGTTCTTC.

The chain is built from TRBV2 and TRBJ2-3; maybe TRBD2 (6 bases). Germline CDR1 and CDR2: SNHLY and FYNNEI. V lost 3 bases and J 0 bases, leaving 7 bases between the germline ends. The CDR3 consists of 14 residues. This CDR3 reads CASSDSGSTDTQYF. The CDR3 nucleotides are TGTGCCAGCAGTGATAGCGGTAGCACAGATACGCAGTATTTT.

This clone appeared a few times. The chain joins TRBV7-9 to TRBJ1-1; D not certain. V shed 4 bases and J shed 5 bases, with 8 bases lying between them. The CDR3 totals 12 residues. Germline assignment: CDR1 SEHNR and CDR2 FQNEAQ (reference sequence). CDR3 bases: TGTGCCAGCAGCTCCCGTCGTACTGAAGCTTTCTTT. It translates to CASSSRRTEAFF.

This clone was observed a single time. This chain uses TRBV30 with TRBJ2-5, with 7 bases that match TRBD1. The V and J ends lost 1 base and 1 base, in that order; junction bases with no gene match: 9. CDR1 and CDR2 (germline): GTSNPN, SVGIG (reference sequence). CDR3 length equals 16 residues. CDR3 residues: CAWSDYHRGPQETQYF. CDR3 DNA sequence: TGTGCCTGGAGTGATTACCACAGGGGACCCCAAGAGACCCAGTACTTC.

This clone showed up just once. The chain uses TRBV5-1 and TRBJ1-1, with D possibly matching TRBD1 (5 bases). Trimming cost V 3 bases and J 3 bases, with 27 bases left between them. The V gene's germline CDR1 is SGHRS and CDR2 YFSETQ. The CDR3 consists of 19 residues. This CDR3 is CASSWEYSGGVISDTEAFF. CDR3 DNA sequence: TGCGCCAGCAGCTGGGAGTACAGCGGAGGGGTAATATCCGACACTGAAGCTTTCTTT.

The V and J genes are TRBV11-3 and TRBJ2-7, with 7 bases matching TRBD1. Trimming at V came to 5 bases and at J to 3 bases, leaving 10 bases not matched to a gene. The CDR3 extends over 15 amino acids. Per germline, CDR1 SGHNT and CDR2 YENEEA. In DNA form, the CDR3 reads TGTGCCAGCAGCGAGTACGGGACAGAACACTACGAGCAGTACTTC. Translation gives CASSEYGTEHYEQYF.

The chain has TRBV7-2 and TRBJ1-4; possibly TRBD1 for D (5 bases). CDR1 and CDR2 (germline): SGHTA, FQGNSA. Between the trimmed V and J ends, which lost 4 bases and 5 bases, there was a span of 14 bases. There are 15 residues in the CDR3. The DNA for the CDR3 is TGTGCCAGCAGCTCGTCCGGGGGGAGGAATGAAAAACTGTTTTTT. This sequence encodes CASSSSGGRNEKLFF.

The gene calls are TRBV7-8 and TRBJ2-5; D remains ambiguous. Germline loops: CDR1 SGHVS, CDR2 FQNEAQ. The V end lost 4 bases, the J end lost 5 bases, and 11 bases lay between the germline ends. This CDR3 spans 13 amino acids. The CDR3 DNA reads as TGTGCCAGCAGCTCCTTAGTCGTCGAGACCCAGTACTTC. Its translation is CASSSLVVETQYF. The variable domain in full, with the rest retrieved from reference TRBV7-8 and TRBJ2-5, is GAGVSQSPRYKVAKRGQDVALRCDPISGHVSLFWYQQALGQGPEFLTYFQNEAQLDKSGLPSDRFFAERPEGSVSTLKIQRTQQEDSAVYLCASSSLVVETQYFGPGTRLLVL.